One sample yielded the 25 T cell receptor beta chains listed below, sequenced in a study of T cells after yellow fever vaccination (dated by TCRdb to about 2019). The library was prepared using 5' RACE. Sequencer: Illumina HiSeq 2500. The public reads were quality trimmed at Q25 with fastp and then assembled into clones with MiXCR by TCRdb, keeping productive beta chains. One record per CDR3 amino acid sequence lists the most common genes and DNA. A total of 200,000 to 250,000 distinct CDR3 sequences appear in this sample, roughly 7.2% of them only once. In total, the top ten clones hold roughly 0.9% of the sample. The sample's treatment or condition, from its label and the paper: live attenuated yellow fever vaccine strain. The sequenced sample was CD4+ T cells sorted from PBMCs, obtained 15 days after the yellow fever booster vaccination. These receptors were collected from a young man who received the YFV17D yellow fever vaccine.

In the case of this clonotype: A single base separates this from a much larger clone, so it may be a read error. This sequence joins TRBV7-8 and TRBJ2-2; D uncertain. The CDR3 has 15 residues. Between the trimmed V and J ends, which lost 5 bases and 5 bases, there was a span of 15 bases. The germline V gene has CDR1 SGHVS and CDR2 FQNEAQ. CDR3 nucleotides: TGTGCCAGCAGCCCGGGCGCCCACTTAACCGGGGAGCTGTTTTTT. Encoded protein: CASSPGAHLTGELFF.

In its sample, this clonotype was seen a few times. The gene calls are TRBV6-5 and TRBJ1-4, with D maybe TRBD1 (5 bases). Germline V CDR1 and CDR2: MNHEY, SVGAGI. Trimming pared 2 bases from V and 9 bases from J, leaving 16 bases between. CDR3 length: 15 amino acids. This CDR3 is CASSYEQGRWKKLFF. CDR3 sequence (DNA): TGTGCCAGCAGTTACGAGCAGGGAAGGTGGAAAAAACTGTTTTTT.

This clonotype was seen more than once but under ten times. The chain carries TRBV7-2 and TRBJ1-6; possible D gene TRBD1, 6 bases. The germline CDR1 and CDR2 sequences are SGHTA and FQGNSA. The CDR3 is made up of 15 amino acids. V was pared by 3 bases and J by 8 bases, with 14 bases between. The DNA for the CDR3 is TGTGCCAGCAGCTTCCTGACGGGGGGCGATTCACCCCTCCACTTT. Protein product: CASSFLTGGDSPLHF.

This clonotype occurred a few times. This chain uses TRBV5-4 with TRBJ2-7, with 9 bases aligning to TRBD2. J was trimmed by 3 bases and V by 0 bases; bases with no gene match: 4. CDR3 length: 15 amino acids. In germline, CDR1 is SGHNT, CDR2 YYREEE (reference sequence). As DNA, the CDR3 is TGTGCCAGCAGCTTGGTAGCGGGAGCCGACTACGAGCAGTACTTC. Protein product: CASSLVAGADYEQYF.

The chain has TRBV18 and TRBJ2-1; D gene ambiguous. CDR1 is KGHSH and CDR2 is LQKENI in the germline V gene. This CDR3 comprises 12 residues. V gave up 6 bases and J gave up 9 bases, with 12 bases separating them. The CDR3 bases are TGTGCCAGCTCCCGAATGGGTAGTGAGCAGTTCTTC. Translating it yields CASSRMGSEQFF. Based on the CDR3 plus reference TRBV18 and TRBJ2-1, the full variable domain is NAGVMQNPRHLVRRRGQEARLRCSPMKGHSHVYWYRQLPEEGLKFMVYLQKENIIDESGMPKERFSAEFPKEGPSILRIQQVVRGDSAAYFCASSRMGSEQFFGPGTRLTVL.

This clonotype was seen a few times. The V and J genes are TRBV7-2 and TRBJ1-3, with D unclear. Germline values: CDR1 SGHTA, CDR2 FQGNSA. Trimming shortened V by 3 bases and J by 2 bases, and 11 bases separated the two germline ends. The CDR3 has 15 amino acids. CDR3: CASSFGQQAGNTIYF. The DNA of the CDR3 is TGTGCCAGCAGCTTTGGTCAGCAGGCTGGAAACACCATATATTTT.

DNA for the CDR3: TGTGCCAGCAAGGGGACTAGCGGAGCGGGGGGCAATGAGCAGTTCTTC. The encoded protein is CASKGTSGAGGNEQFF. The chain employs TRBV11-2 and TRBJ2-1; 11 nucleotides match TRBD2. Germline V lookup: CDR1 SGHAT, CDR2 FQNNGV. V lost 7 bases and J lost 6; bases outside the gene matches: 11. This CDR3 comprises 16 residues.

This clonotype was seen many times. The chain links TRBV5-1 to TRBJ2-1; 10 bases are a match to TRBD2. The CDR3 is 15 amino acids. The germline gives CDR1 SGHRS, CDR2 YFSETQ. With 2 bases clipped from V and 6 bases from J, the junction kept 5 bases outside the gene matches. The DNA of the CDR3 is TGCGCCAGCAGCTTCAGTCTAGCGGGAGTCAATGAGCAGTTCTTC. Translated: CASSFSLAGVNEQFF.

The V gene is TRBV23-1, the J gene TRBJ2-1; D gene ambiguous. TRBV23-1 is labeled an ORF, and its function is uncertain. V lost 0 bases to trimming and J lost 3 bases, with 6 bases between them. The CDR3 has 14 residues. The CDR3 loop is CASSQSALYNEQFF. DNA of the CDR3: TGCGCCAGCAGTCAATCGGCGCTCTACAATGAGCAGTTCTTC.

This clonotype has just a few counts. CDR3 DNA: TGTGCCAGTTCGCGCGGGGTGATGGCAGATACGCAGTATTTT. This sequence encodes CASSRGVMADTQYF. The V and J genes are TRBV6-1 and TRBJ2-3, with D perhaps TRBD2 (6 bases). CDR1 is MNHNS and CDR2 is SASEGT in the germline V gene. With 9 bases removed from V and 4 bases from J, the gap between germline ends came to 17 bases. CDR3 size: 14 residues.

This clonotype came up a few times. V gene TRBV12-3 or TRBV12-4 combines with J gene TRBJ1-4, with D possibly matching TRBD1 (6 bases). The CDR3 sequence is 16 residues long. V gave up 4 bases and J gave up 5 bases, with 17 bases separating them. DNA of the CDR3: TGTGCCAGCAGTTGGTGGGACACCCGGCTCAATGAAAAACTGTTTTTT. It yields the protein CASSWWDTRLNEKLFF.

This clonotype turned up a few times. J is TRBJ1-3 and V is TRBV15; a weak D match, TRBD1 (6 bases). Trimming stripped 0 bases from V and 0 bases from J, with 15 bases between. The V gene's germline CDR1 is LNHNV and CDR2 YYDKDF (reference sequence). This CDR3 contains 18 residues. The CDR3 sequence is CATSRDGGRFSSGNTIYF. DNA of the CDR3: TGTGCCACCAGCAGAGATGGGGGGCGTTTTAGCTCTGGAAACACCATATATTTT.

This clonotype was seen only a few times. The chain employs TRBV20-1 and TRBJ2-5, with TRBD1 identical over 12 bases. The J segment lost 5 bases and the V segment lost 6 bases, leaving 4 bases of the junction unmatched. The CDR3 runs to 13 residues. Germline assignment: CDR1 DFQATT and CDR2 SNEGSKA (reference sequence). In DNA form, the CDR3 reads TGCAGTGCGACGGGACAGGGGGCTGAGACCCAGTACTTC. This translates into CSATGQGAETQYF.

At least ten counts were recorded for this clonotype. The V and J genes are TRBV20-1 and TRBJ2-1; a possible D gene is TRBD2 (5 bases). Trimming removed 1 base at V and 2 bases at J, with 15 bases between. Germline V lookup: CDR1 DFQATT, CDR2 SNEGSKA (reference sequence). There are 16 residues in the CDR3. CDR3 loop: CSARGSTNFAYNEQFF. CDR3 in DNA: TGCAGTGCTAGAGGGTCGACTAACTTCGCCTACAATGAGCAGTTCTTC.

Ten or more counts support this clonotype. This rearrangement joins TRBV20-1 to TRBJ2-1; TRBD2 matches at 7 bases. Germline CDR1 reads DFQATT; CDR2 reads SNEGSKA (reference sequence). The junction had 18 bases not matched to a gene; V was cut back by 4 bases and J by 9 bases. This CDR3 region has 16 residues. The CDR3 DNA follows: TGCAGTGCTATAAGTCTTGGGAGGGGTGCTATTAGTGAGCAGTTCTTC. Translated, it gives CSAISLGRGAISEQFF.

This clonotype has a handful of counts. This chain links TRBV30 with TRBJ1-2; unclear D gene. There are 13 residues in the CDR3. The germline V and J ends were trimmed by 3 bases and 4 bases, with 12 bases remaining between them. The germline gives CDR1 GTSNPN, CDR2 SVGIG (reference sequence). CDR3 region: CAWRREISYGYTF. The CDR3 region has the DNA TGTGCCTGGAGGAGGGAGATATCCTATGGCTACACCTTC.

This clonotype came up many times. The rearrangement uses TRBV6-2 or TRBV6-3 and TRBJ2-1; TRBD1 matches at 10 bases. This CDR3 region has 15 residues. The germline V gene has CDR1 MNHEY and CDR2 SVGEGT. The junction had 9 bases not matched to a gene; V was cut back by 6 bases and J by 7 bases. CDR3 sequence (DNA): TGTGCCAGCAGCCAGGGACAGGGGAGAGATAATGAGCAGTTCTTC. It specifies CASSQGQGRDNEQFF.

On this clonotype: Just one base apart from a much larger clone, this may be a read error. The chain links TRBV29-1 to TRBJ1-5; no clear D gene. This CDR3 spans 13 amino acids. CDR1 and CDR2 from the germline V gene are SQVTM and ANQGSEA. The CDR3 here is CSVEDENNHPQHF. CDR3 in DNA: TGCAGCGTAGAAGACGAGAACAATCACCCCCAGCATTTT.

This clonotype has a count of ten or more. The chain has TRBV5-5 and TRBJ1-3; no reliable D call. The germline V gene has CDR1 SGHKS and CDR2 YYEKEE (reference sequence). Trimming pared 2 bases from V and 2 bases from J, leaving 11 bases between. The CDR3 totals 15 residues. The DNA of the CDR3 is TGTGCCAGCAGCTTCGGGAGTAACCCTGGAAACACCATATATTTT. This encodes CASSFGSNPGNTIYF.

At least ten counts were recorded for this clonotype. This chain's CDR3 is CASSVDQSAETQYF. The CDR3 DNA reads TGTGCCAGCAGCGTCGATCAGTCGGCGGAGACCCAGTACTTC. The chain is built from TRBV9 and TRBJ2-5; no reliable D call. CDR1 and CDR2 from the germline V gene are SGDLS and YYNGEE. The CDR3 sequence is 14 residues long. V was pared by 2 bases and J by 5 bases, with 13 bases between.

This clonotype has just a few counts. The J gene is TRBJ2-7, the V gene TRBV7-9; D may be TRBD2 (5 bases). V shed 5 bases and J shed 5 bases, with 16 bases lying between them. The CDR3 runs 14 residues. The V gene's germline CDR1 is SEHNR and CDR2 FQNEAQ (reference sequence). CDR3 in DNA: TGTGCCAGCAGCGCACAACTACTAGGAAACGAGCAGTACTTC. It encodes CASSAQLLGNEQYF. Full variable domain (outside the CDR3, taken from reference TRBV7-9 and TRBJ2-7): DTGVSQNPRHKITKRGQNVTFRCDPISEHNRLYWYRQTLGQGPEFLTYFQNEAQLEKSRLLSDRFSAERPKGSFSTLEIQRTEQGDSAMYLCASSAQLLGNEQYFGPGTRLTVT.

The chain recombines TRBV6-2 or TRBV6-3 with TRBJ1-5; 8 bases are a match to TRBD1. The length of the CDR3 is 15 residues. Germline lookup yields CDR1 MNHEY and CDR2 SVGEGT. J lost 7 bases, V lost 0 bases, and 5 bases had no gene match. CDR3 sequence (DNA): TGTGCCAGCAGTTACTCCGGACAGGGTGGCCAGCCCCAGCATTTT. Its protein is CASSYSGQGGQPQHF.

This clonotype was picked up many times. The rearrangement joins TRBV7-9 to TRBJ2-7; D remains ambiguous. There are 12 residues in the CDR3. Germline V gene data show CDR1 as SEHNR and CDR2 as FQNEAQ (reference sequence). V lost 2 bases and J lost 4, with 6 bases in between. CDR3 loop: CASSLREYEQYF. DNA of the CDR3: TGTGCCAGCAGCTTAAGGGAATACGAGCAGTACTTC.

In its sample, this clonotype was seen a few times. V usage is TRBV18 and J usage is TRBJ2-2; no reliable D call. Trimming took off 2 bases at V and 4 bases at J, with 11 bases between the two ends. This CDR3 spans 15 amino acids. In germline, CDR1 is KGHSH, CDR2 LQKENI. The CDR3 loop reads CASSPVAESTGELFF. The DNA of the CDR3 is TGTGCCAGCTCACCAGTGGCGGAGAGCACCGGGGAGCTGTTTTTT.

This clonotype was found many times. V is TRBV20-1 and J is TRBJ2-7; 7 positions match TRBD2. Germline V gene sequence: CDR1 DFQATT, CDR2 SNEGSKA (reference sequence). V trimming: 6 bases; J trimming: 1 base; junction bases outside the gene matches: 9. This CDR3 region has 14 residues. CDR3 in DNA: TGCAGTGCCCCAATCGAGCGGGGTTCCTACGAGCAGTACTTC. Translation: CSAPIERGSYEQYF.